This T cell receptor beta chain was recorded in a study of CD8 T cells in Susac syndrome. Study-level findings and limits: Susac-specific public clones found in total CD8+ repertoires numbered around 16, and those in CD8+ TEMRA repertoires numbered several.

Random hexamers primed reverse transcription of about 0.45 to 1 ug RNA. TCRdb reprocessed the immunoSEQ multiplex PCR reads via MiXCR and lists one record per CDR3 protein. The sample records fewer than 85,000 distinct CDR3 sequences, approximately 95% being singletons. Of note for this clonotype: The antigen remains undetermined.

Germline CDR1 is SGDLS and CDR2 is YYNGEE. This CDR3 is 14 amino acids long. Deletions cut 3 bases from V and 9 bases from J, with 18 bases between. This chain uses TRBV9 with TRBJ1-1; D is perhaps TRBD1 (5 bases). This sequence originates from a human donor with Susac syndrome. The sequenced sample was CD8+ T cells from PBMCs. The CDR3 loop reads CASSAAGTKFQAFF. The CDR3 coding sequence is TGTGCCAGCAGCGCGGCCGGGACGAAGTTTCAAGCTTTCTTT.